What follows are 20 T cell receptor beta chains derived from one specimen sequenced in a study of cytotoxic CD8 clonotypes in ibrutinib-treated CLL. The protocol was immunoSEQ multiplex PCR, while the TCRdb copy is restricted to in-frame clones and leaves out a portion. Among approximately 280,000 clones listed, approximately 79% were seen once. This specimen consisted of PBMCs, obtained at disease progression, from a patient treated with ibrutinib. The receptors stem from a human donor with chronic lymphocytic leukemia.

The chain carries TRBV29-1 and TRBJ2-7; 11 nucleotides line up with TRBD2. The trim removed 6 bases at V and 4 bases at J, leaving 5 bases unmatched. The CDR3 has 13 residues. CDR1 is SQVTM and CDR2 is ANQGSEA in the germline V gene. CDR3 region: CSVSTSGIYEQYF. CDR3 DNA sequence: TGCAGCGTCTCGACTAGCGGGATATACGAGCAGTACTTC.

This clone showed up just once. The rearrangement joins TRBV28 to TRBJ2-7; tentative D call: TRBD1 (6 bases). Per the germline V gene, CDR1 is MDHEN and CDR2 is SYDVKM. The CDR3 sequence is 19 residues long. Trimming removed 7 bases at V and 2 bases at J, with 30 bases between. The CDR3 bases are TGTGCCAGCATGGGCCGGACAGTGACCTTAGGGAATCAACCCTACGAGCAGTACTTC. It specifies CASMGRTVTLGNQPYEQYF.

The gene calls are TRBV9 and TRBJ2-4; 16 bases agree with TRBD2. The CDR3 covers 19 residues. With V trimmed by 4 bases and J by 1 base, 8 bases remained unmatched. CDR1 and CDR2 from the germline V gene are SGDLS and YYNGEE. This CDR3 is CASSPLGLAGGPAKNIQYF. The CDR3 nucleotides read TGTGCCAGCAGCCCCTTGGGACTAGCGGGGGGGCCGGCCAAAAACATTCAGTACTTC.

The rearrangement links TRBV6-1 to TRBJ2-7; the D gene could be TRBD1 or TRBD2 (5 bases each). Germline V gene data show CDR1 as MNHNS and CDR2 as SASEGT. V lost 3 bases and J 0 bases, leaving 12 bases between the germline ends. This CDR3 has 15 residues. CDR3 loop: CASSDRAAVSYEQYF. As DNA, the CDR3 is TGTGCCAGCAGTGACAGGGCAGCGGTCTCCTACGAGCAGTACTTC.

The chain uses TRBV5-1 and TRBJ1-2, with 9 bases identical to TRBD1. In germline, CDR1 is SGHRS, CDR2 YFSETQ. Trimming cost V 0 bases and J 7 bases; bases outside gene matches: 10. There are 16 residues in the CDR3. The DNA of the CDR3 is TGCGCCAGCAGCTTGGCGGGGACAGGGACTCTCGGTGGCTACACCTTC. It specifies CASSLAGTGTLGGYTF. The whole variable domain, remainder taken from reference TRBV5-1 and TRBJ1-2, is KAGVTQTPRYLIKTRGQQVTLSCSPISGHRSVSWYQQTPGQGLQFLFEYFSETQRNKGNFPGRFSGRQFSNSRSEMNVSTLELGDSALYLCASSLAGTGTLGGYTFGSGTRLTVV.

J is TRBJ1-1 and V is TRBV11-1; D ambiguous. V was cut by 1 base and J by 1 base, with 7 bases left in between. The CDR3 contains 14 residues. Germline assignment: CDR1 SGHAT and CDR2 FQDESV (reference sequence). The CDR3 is CASSLGAANTEAFF. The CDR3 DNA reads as TGTGCCAGCAGCTTAGGAGCTGCGAACACTGAAGCTTTCTTT.

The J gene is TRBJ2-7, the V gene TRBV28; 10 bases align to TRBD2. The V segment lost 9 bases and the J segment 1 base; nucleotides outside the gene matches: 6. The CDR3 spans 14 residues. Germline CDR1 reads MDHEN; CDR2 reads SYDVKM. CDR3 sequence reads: CASHSGRLSYEQYF. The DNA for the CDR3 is TGTGCCAGTCATAGCGGGAGGCTGTCCTACGAGCAGTACTTC.

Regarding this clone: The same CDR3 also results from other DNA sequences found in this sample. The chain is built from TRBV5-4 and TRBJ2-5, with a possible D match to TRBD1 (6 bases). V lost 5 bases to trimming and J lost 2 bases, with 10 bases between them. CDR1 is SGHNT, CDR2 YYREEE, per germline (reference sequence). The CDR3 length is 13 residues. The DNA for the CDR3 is TGTGCCAGCAGTCTGGACAGACAAGAGACCCAGTACTTC. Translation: CASSLDRQETQYF.

This chain's CDR3 is CASSRVGRATYEQYF. The DNA of the CDR3 is TGTGCCAGCAGCCGAGTAGGCAGGGCCACCTACGAGCAGTACTTC. This chain connects TRBV5-6 to TRBJ2-7, with D maybe TRBD1 (5 bases). Germline CDR1 and CDR2: SGHDT and YYEEEE. The CDR3 spans 15 residues. V lost 4 bases to trimming and J lost 2 bases, with 16 bases between them. The full variable domain, completed using reference TRBV5-6 and TRBJ2-7, is DAGVTQSPTHLIKTRGQQVTLRCSPKSGHDTVSWYQQALGQGPQFIFQYYEEEERQRGNFPDRFSGHQFPNYSSELNVNALLLGDSALYLCASSRVGRATYEQYFGPGTRLTVT.

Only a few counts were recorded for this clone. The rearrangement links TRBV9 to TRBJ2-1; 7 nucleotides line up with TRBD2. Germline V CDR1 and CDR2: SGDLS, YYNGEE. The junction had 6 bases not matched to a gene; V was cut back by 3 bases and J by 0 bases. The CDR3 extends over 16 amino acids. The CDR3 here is CASSALASNSYNEQFF. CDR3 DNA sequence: TGTGCCAGCAGCGCACTAGCGTCTAACTCCTACAATGAGCAGTTCTTC.

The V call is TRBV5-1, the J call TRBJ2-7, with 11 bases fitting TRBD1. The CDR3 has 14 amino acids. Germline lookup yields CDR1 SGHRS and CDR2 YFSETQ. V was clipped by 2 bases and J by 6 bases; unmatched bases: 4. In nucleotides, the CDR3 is TGCGCCAGCAGCTTTAGGACAGGGGGCGCCGAGCAGTACTTC. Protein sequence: CASSFRTGGAEQYF. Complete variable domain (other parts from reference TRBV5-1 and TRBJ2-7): KAGVTQTPRYLIKTRGQQVTLSCSPISGHRSVSWYQQTPGQGLQFLFEYFSETQRNKGNFPGRFSGRQFSNSRSEMNVSTLELGDSALYLCASSFRTGGAEQYFGPGTRLTVT.

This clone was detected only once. CDR3: CASSPRQGFVSGYTF. CDR3 nucleotide sequence: TGTGCCAGCAGCCCCAGACAGGGTTTCGTCTCTGGCTACACCTTC. This rearrangement joins TRBV7-6 to TRBJ1-2; 7 bases align to TRBD1. The J segment lost 7 bases and the V segment lost 5 bases, leaving 13 bases of the junction unmatched. Germline V gives CDR1 SGHVS, CDR2 FNYEAQ. The CDR3 totals 15 residues.

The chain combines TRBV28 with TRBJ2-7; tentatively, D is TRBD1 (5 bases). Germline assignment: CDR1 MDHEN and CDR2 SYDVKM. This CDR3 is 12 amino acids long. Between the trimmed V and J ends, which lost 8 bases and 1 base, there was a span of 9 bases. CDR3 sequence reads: CASWGKSYEQYF. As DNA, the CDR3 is TGTGCCAGCTGGGGCAAATCCTACGAGCAGTACTTC.

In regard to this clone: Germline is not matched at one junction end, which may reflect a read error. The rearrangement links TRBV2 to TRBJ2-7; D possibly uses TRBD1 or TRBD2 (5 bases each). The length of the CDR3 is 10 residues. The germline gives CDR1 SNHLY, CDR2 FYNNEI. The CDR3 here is CASPSGRTDF. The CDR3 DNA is TGTGCCAGCCCCTCAGGGAGAACGGACTTC.

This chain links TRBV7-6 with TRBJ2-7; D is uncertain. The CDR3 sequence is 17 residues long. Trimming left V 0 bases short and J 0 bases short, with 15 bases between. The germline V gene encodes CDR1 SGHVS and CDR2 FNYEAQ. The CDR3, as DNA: TGTGCCAGCAGCTTAGCTTTGGGTAAAACCCTCTCCTACGAGCAGTACTTC. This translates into CASSLALGKTLSYEQYF.

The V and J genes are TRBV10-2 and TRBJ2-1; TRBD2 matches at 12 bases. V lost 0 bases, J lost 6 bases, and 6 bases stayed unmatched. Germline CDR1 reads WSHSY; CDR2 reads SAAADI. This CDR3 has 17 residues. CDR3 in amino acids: CASSESLAGGPVNEQFF. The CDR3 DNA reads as TGCGCCAGCAGTGAGTCCCTAGCGGGGGGGCCAGTCAATGAGCAGTTCTTC.

CDR3 in amino acids: CSVGLEGVGEQYF. CDR3 DNA: TGCAGCGTTGGTCTGGAGGGGGTAGGGGAGCAGTACTTC. The V gene is TRBV29-1, the J gene TRBJ2-7, with D possibly being TRBD1 or TRBD2 (6 bases each). Per germline, CDR1 SQVTM and CDR2 ANQGSEA. The germline V and J ends were trimmed by 4 bases and 7 bases, with 17 bases remaining between them. This CDR3 spans 13 amino acids.

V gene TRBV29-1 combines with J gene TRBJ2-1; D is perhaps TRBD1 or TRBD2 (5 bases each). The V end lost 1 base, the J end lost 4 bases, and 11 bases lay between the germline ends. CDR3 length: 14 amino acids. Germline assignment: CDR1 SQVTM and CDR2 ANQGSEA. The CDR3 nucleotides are TGCAGCGTTGAAGGCCGGGGACGGTACAATGAGCAGTTCTTC. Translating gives CSVEGRGRYNEQFF.

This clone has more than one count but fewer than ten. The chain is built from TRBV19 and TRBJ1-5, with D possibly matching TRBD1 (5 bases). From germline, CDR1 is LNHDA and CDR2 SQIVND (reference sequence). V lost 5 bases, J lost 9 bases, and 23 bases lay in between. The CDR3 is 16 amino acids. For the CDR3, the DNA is TGTGCCAGTAGTCTTCAAGGGGCCCCCCGGACTGTGCCCCAGCATTTT. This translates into CASSLQGAPRTVPQHF.

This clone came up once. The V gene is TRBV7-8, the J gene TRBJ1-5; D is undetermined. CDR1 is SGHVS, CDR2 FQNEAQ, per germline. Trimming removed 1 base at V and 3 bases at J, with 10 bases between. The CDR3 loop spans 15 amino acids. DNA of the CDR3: TGTGCCAGCAGCTTAGGAGCGATGTACAATCAGCCCCAGCATTTT. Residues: CASSLGAMYNQPQHF.